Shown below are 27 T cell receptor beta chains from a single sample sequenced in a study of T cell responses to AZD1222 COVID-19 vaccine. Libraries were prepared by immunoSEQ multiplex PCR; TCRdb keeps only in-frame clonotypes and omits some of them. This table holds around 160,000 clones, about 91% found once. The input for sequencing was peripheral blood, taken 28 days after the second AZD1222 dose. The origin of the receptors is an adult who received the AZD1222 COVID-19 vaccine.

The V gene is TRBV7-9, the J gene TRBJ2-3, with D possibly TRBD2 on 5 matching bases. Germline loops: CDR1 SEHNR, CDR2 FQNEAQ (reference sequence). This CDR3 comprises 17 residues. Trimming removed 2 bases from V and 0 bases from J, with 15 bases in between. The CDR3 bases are TGTGCCAGCAGCTTAAACACCGGCAGGACTAGCACAGATACGCAGTATTTT. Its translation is CASSLNTGRTSTDTQYF.

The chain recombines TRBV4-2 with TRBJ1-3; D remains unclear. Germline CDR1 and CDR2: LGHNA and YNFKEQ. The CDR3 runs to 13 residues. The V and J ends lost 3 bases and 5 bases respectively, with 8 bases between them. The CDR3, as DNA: TGTGCCAGCAGCCAGGACGTTAGAAACACCATATATTTT. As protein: CASSQDVRNTIYF.

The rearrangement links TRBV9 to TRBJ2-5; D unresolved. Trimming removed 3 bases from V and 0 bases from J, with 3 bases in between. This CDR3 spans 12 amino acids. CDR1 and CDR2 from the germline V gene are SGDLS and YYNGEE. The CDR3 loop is CASSANQETQYF. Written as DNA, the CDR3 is TGTGCCAGCAGCGCAAACCAAGAGACCCAGTACTTC.

CDR3 sequence reads: CASSGGLREKLFF. The DNA for the CDR3 is TGTGCCAGCAGTGGAGGGTTAAGGGAAAAACTGTTTTTT. The chain is built from TRBV2 and TRBJ1-4, with no clear D. This CDR3 contains 13 residues. The ends were cut back, 4 bases at V and 8 bases at J, with 11 bases in the middle. CDR1 is SNHLY, CDR2 FYNNEI, per germline. Based on the CDR3 plus reference TRBV2 and TRBJ1-4, the full variable domain is EPEVTQTPSHQVTQMGQEVILRCVPISNHLYFYWYRQILGQKVEFLVSFYNNEISEKSEIFDDQFSVERPDGSNFTLKIRSTKLEDSAMYFCASSGGLREKLFFGSGTQLSVL.

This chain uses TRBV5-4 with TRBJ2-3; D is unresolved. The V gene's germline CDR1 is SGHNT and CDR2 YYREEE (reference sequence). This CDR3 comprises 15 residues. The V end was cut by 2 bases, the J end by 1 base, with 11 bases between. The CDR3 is CASSLSGSRTDTQYF. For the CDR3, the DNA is TGTGCCAGCAGCTTATCGGGCAGTCGCACAGATACGCAGTATTTT.

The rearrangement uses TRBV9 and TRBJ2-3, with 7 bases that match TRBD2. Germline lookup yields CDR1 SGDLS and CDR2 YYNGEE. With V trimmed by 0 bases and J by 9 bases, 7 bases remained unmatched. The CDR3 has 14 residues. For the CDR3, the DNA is TGTGCCAGCAGCGTAGAAGCGGGGAAAGGGACGCAGTATTTT. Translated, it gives CASSVEAGKGTQYF.

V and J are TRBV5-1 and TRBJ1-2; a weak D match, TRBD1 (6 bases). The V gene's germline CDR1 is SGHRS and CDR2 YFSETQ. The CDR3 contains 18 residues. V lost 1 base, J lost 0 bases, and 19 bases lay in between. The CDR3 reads CASSLYLTGDLPNYGYTF. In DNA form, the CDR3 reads TGCGCCAGCAGCTTGTACCTGACAGGTGATCTGCCTAACTATGGCTACACCTTC.

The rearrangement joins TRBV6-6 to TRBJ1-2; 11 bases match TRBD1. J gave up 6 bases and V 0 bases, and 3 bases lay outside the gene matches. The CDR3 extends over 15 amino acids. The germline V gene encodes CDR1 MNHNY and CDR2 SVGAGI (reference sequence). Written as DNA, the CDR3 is TGTGCCAGCAGTTACTCCGGACAGGGGGCGCATGGCTACACCTTC. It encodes CASSYSGQGAHGYTF.

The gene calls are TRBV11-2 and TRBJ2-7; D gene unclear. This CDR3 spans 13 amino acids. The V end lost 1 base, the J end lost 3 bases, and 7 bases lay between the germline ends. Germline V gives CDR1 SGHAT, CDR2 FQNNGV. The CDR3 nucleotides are TGTGCCAGCAGCTTAGCCCCAGTCTACGAGCAGTACTTC. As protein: CASSLAPVYEQYF.

CDR3 coding DNA: TGTGCCAGCAGCTTAGCGGGGGCGAACACCGGGGAGCTGTTTTTT. Amino acids: CASSLAGANTGELFF. The chain couples TRBV11-2 to TRBJ2-2, with D perhaps matching TRBD2 (6 bases). From germline, CDR1 is SGHAT and CDR2 FQNNGV. The length of the CDR3 is 15 residues. V was pared by 1 base and J by 0 bases, with 6 bases between.

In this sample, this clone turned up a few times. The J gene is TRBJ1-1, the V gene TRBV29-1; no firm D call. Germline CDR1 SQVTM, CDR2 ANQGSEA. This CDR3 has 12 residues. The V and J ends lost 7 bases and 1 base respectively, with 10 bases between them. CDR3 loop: CSGMRQNTEAFF. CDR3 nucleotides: TGCAGCGGGATGCGTCAGAACACTGAAGCTTTCTTT.

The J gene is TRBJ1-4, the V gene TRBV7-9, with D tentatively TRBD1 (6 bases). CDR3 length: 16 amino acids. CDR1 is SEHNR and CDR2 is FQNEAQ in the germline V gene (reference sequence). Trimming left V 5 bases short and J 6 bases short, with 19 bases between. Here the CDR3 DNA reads TGTGCCAGCAGCCCTACGCCGGGGGCGTCCGATGAAAAACTGTTTTTT. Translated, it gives CASSPTPGASDEKLFF. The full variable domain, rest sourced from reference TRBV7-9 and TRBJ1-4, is DTGVSQNPRHKITKRGQNVTFRCDPISEHNRLYWYRQTLGQGPEFLTYFQNEAQLEKSRLLSDRFSAERPKGSFSTLEIQRTEQGDSAMYLCASSPTPGASDEKLFFGSGTQLSVL.

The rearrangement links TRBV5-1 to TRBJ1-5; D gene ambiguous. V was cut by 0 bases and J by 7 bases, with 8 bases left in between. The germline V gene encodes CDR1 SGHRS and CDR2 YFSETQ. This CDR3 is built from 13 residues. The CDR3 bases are TGCGCCAGCAGCTTGGGCACCGAACAGCCCCAGCATTTT. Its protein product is CASSLGTEQPQHF.

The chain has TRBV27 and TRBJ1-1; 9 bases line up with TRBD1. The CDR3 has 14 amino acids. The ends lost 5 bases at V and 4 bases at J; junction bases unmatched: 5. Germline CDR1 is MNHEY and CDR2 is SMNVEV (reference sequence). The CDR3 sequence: CASSPDRGGTEAFF. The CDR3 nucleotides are TGTGCCAGCAGTCCGGACAGGGGAGGCACTGAAGCTTTCTTT.

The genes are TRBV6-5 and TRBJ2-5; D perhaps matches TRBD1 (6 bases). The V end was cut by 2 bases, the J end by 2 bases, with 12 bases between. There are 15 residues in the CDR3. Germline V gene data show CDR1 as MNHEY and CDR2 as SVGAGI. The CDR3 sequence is CASSYTLDSQETQYF. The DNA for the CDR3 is TGTGCCAGCAGTTACACTCTGGACAGTCAAGAGACCCAGTACTTC.

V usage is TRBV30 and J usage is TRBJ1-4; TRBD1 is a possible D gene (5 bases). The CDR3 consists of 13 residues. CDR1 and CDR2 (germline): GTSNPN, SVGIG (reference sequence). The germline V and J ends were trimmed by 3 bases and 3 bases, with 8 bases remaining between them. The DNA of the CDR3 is TGTGCCTGGAGCCGGGACTCTAATGAAAAACTGTTTTTT. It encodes CAWSRDSNEKLFF.

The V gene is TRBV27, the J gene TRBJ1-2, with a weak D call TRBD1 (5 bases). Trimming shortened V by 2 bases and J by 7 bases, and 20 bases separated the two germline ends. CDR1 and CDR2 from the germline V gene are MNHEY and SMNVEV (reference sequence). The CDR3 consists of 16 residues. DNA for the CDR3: TGTGCCAGCAGTTTAGTCCAGCCCGATCAGGGAGGTGGCTACACCTTC. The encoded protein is CASSLVQPDQGGGYTF.

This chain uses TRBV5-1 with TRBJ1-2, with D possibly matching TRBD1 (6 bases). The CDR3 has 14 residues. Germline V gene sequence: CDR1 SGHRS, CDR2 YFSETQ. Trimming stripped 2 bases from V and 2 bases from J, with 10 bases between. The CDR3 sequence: CASSFGGVNYGYTF. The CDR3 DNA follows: TGCGCCAGCAGCTTTGGGGGCGTAAACTATGGCTACACCTTC.

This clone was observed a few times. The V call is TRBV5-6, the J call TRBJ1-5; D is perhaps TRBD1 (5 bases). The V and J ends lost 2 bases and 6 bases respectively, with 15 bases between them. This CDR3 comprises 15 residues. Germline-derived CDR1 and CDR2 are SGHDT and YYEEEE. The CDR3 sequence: CASSFARSGSQPQHF. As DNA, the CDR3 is TGTGCCAGCAGCTTTGCCCGCTCAGGGAGTCAGCCCCAGCATTTT.

CDR3 region: CASSQELINQPQHF. Here the CDR3 DNA reads TGCGCCAGCAGCCAAGAACTGATCAATCAGCCCCAGCATTTT. The chain joins TRBV4-1 to TRBJ1-5; no clear D. The V and J ends lost 0 bases and 3 bases respectively, with 6 bases between them. The germline gives CDR1 MGHRA, CDR2 YSYEKL. The CDR3 sequence is 14 residues long.

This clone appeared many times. The CDR3 sequence: CASSQDKGGPETQYF. The CDR3 nucleotides are TGTGCCAGCAGCCAAGATAAGGGGGGGCCAGAGACCCAGTACTTC. V and J are TRBV4-2 and TRBJ2-5; D is perhaps TRBD2 (7 bases). Trimming took 0 bases from V and 4 from J, leaving 12 bases between them. The CDR3 is 15 amino acids. Germline V gene sequence: CDR1 LGHNA, CDR2 YNFKEQ.

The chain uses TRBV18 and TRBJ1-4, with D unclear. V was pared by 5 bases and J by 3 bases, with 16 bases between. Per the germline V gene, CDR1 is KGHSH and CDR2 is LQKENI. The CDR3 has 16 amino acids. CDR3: CASSSDPLTSNEKLFF. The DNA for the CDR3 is TGTGCCAGCTCATCGGACCCGCTTACTTCTAATGAAAAACTGTTTTTT.

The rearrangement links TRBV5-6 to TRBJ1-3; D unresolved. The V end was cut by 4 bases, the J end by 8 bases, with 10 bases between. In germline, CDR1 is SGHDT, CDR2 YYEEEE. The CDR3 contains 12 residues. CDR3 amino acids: CASSPCLHTIYF. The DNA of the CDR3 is TGTGCCAGCAGCCCATGCCTCCACACCATATATTTT.

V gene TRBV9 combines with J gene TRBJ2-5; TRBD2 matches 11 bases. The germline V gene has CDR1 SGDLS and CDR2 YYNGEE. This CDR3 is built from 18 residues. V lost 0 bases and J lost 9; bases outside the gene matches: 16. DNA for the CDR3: TGTGCCAGCAGCGTAGCTCCTTATTGGATAGCGGGGGGGAATCCCCAGTACTTC. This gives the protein CASSVAPYWIAGGNPQYF.

CDR3 sequence: CASSRQGILAKNIQYF. Written as DNA, the CDR3 is TGTGCCAGCAGCAGACAGGGCATACTAGCCAAAAACATTCAGTACTTC. The chain is built from TRBV5-5 and TRBJ2-4; TRBD1 matches at 7 bases. This CDR3 has 16 residues. V lost 4 bases to trimming and J lost 0 bases; unmatched junction nucleotides: 7. Germline V gene sequence: CDR1 SGHKS, CDR2 YYEKEE (reference sequence). Variable domain in full (rest from reference TRBV5-5 and TRBJ2-4): DAGVTQSPTHLIKTRGQQVTLRCSPISGHKSVSWYQQVLGQGPQFIFQYYEKEERGRGNFPDRFSARQFPNYSSELNVNALLLGDSALYLCASSRQGILAKNIQYFGAGTRLSVL.

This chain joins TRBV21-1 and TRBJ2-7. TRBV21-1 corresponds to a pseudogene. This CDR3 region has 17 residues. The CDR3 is CASSTKSDRYVSYEQYF. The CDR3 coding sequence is TGTGCCAGCAGCACCAAATCCGACCGATACGTTTCCTACGAGCAGTACTTC.

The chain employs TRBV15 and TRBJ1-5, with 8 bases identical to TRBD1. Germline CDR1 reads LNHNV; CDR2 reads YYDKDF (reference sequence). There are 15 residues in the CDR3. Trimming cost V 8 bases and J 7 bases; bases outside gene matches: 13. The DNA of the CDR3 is TGTGCCACCTCTACAGGCCGGACAGGGAGGCAGCCCCAGCATTTT. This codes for CATSTGRTGRQPQHF.